Presented here are 27 T cell receptor beta chains from one specimen sequenced in a study of T cells in Graves' hyperthyroidism and ophthalmopathy. Amplification yielded TCR beta CDR3 regions, with RNA transcripts as the source. The TCR CDR3 first-round RT-PCR relied on the HTBI primer set. From the multiplex PCR reads, TCRdb called clonotypes with MiXCR, one entry per CDR3 protein. The sample yields a few hundred thousand distinct CDR3 sequences, less than 25% seen once. Sequenced input: blood. These receptors were taken from a man aged 18 to 35 with Graves' hyperthyroidism.

This clonotype came up many times. This sequence joins TRBV12-3 or TRBV12-4 and TRBJ1-1; D not resolved. Trimming took off 8 bases at V and 5 bases at J, with 15 bases between the two ends. The CDR3 spans 13 residues. CDR3 region: CASFSGVTTEAFF. The CDR3 coding sequence is TGTGCCAGCTTTTCCGGGGTGACGACTGAAGCTTTCTTT.

In this sample, this clonotype turned up many times. The chain couples TRBV28 to TRBJ1-2; the match to TRBD1 covers 10 bases. This CDR3 comprises 14 residues. V lost 4 bases, J lost 6 bases, and 5 bases stayed unmatched. Germline CDR1 and CDR2: MDHEN and SYDVKM. The CDR3 region is CASSWTGGLNGYTF. The CDR3 coding sequence is TGTGCCAGCAGTTGGACAGGGGGGCTCAATGGCTACACCTTC.

As to this clonotype: The junction differs from germline at one of its ends, possibly a read error. The rearrangement uses TRBV12-3 or TRBV12-4 and TRBJ2-7, with TRBD1 matching 9 bases. The CDR3 loop spans 15 amino acids. The CDR3 DNA reads TGTGCCAGCAGCTTAGGGCGGGACAGGGTCCACGAGCAGTACTTC. It is translated as CASSLGRDRVHEQYF.

The chain carries TRBV15 and TRBJ1-5; D ambiguous. The germline V gene encodes CDR1 LNHNV and CDR2 YYDKDF (reference sequence). The CDR3 covers 14 residues. Trimming took 9 bases from V and 4 from J, leaving 16 bases between them. The CDR3 nucleotides read TGTGCCACAGGGAAGGAGGCAGAGAATCAGCCCCAGCATTTT. Its protein is CATGKEAENQPQHF.

CDR3 loop: CASSLVGLAGVGGRETQYF. The CDR3 nucleotides read TGTGCCAGCAGCTTAGTAGGGCTAGCGGGAGTAGGGGGTCGGGAGACCCAGTACTTC. The rearrangement uses TRBV11-2 and TRBJ2-5, with 10 bases aligning to TRBD2. The CDR3 totals 19 residues. V was clipped by 1 base and J by 5 bases; unmatched bases: 16. CDR1 SGHAT and CDR2 FQNNGV come from the germline V gene.

This clonotype was counted a few times. The chain is built from TRBV11-2 and TRBJ2-7; D unresolved. The V end lost 7 bases, the J end lost 3 bases, and 19 bases lay between the germline ends. Germline loops: CDR1 SGHAT, CDR2 FQNNGV. CDR3 length: 15 amino acids. This CDR3 is CASTPRALGGYEQYF. CDR3 bases: TGTGCCAGCACCCCCCGGGCCCTCGGCGGCTACGAGCAGTACTTC.

This chain links TRBV6-2 or TRBV6-3 with TRBJ2-7; no reliable D call. The CDR3 length is 14 residues. Trimming removed 2 bases at V and 2 bases at J, with 10 bases between. The germline gives CDR1 MNHEY, CDR2 SVGEGT. The CDR3 DNA sequence: TGTGCCAGCAGTTACCCAGGTGGGACCTACGAGCAGTACTTC. This translates into CASSYPGGTYEQYF.

This clonotype appeared a single time. V is TRBV12-5 and J is TRBJ1-1, with 9 positions matching TRBD1. V shed 6 bases and J 9 bases; nucleotides not matched to a gene: 5. The CDR3 length is 12 residues. The germline gives CDR1 LGHNT, CDR2 FRNRAP. CDR3 loop: CASGRGQGKAFF. As DNA, the CDR3 is TGTGCTAGTGGCCGCGGACAGGGGAAAGCTTTCTTT.

This clonotype was detected ten times or more. The rearrangement joins TRBV2 to TRBJ1-5; 8 bases match TRBD1. The junction had 16 bases not matched to a gene; V was cut back by 8 bases and J by 4 bases. The germline V gene has CDR1 SNHLY and CDR2 FYNNEI. The CDR3 is 17 amino acids. The CDR3 region is CASRASTGESRNQPQHF. CDR3 coding DNA: TGTGCCAGCCGGGCCTCGACAGGGGAAAGTAGGAATCAGCCCCAGCATTTT.

The rearrangement joins TRBV27 to TRBJ1-5; 12 nucleotides align to TRBD1. The germline CDR1 and CDR2 sequences are MNHEY and SMNVEV (reference sequence). The length of the CDR3 is 15 residues. V trimming: 3 bases; J trimming: 7 bases; junction bases outside the gene matches: 4. CDR3 region: CASSFTGTGGQPQHF. The DNA for the CDR3 is TGTGCCAGCAGTTTCACCGGGACAGGGGGCCAGCCCCAGCATTTT.

This clonotype was counted at least ten times. The rearrangement uses TRBV19 and TRBJ1-2, with D possibly matching TRBD1 (5 bases). CDR1 is LNHDA and CDR2 is SQIVND in the germline V gene (reference sequence). This CDR3 region has 14 residues. The V end was cut by 5 bases, the J end by 8 bases, with 18 bases between. The CDR3 nucleotides read TGTGCCAGTAGTTTCGGAACAGGAGAAGAAGGCTACACCTTC. Residues: CASSFGTGEEGYTF.

Ten or more counts support this clonotype. The chain carries TRBV10-3 and TRBJ2-2, with 9 bases identical to TRBD2. The CDR3 sequence is 16 residues long. V shed 6 bases, J shed 0 bases, and the junction held 5 bases outside the gene matches. Germline V gives CDR1 ENHRY, CDR2 SYGVKD. CDR3 protein: CAIRARLAANTGELFF. The CDR3 nucleotides read TGTGCCATCAGGGCCCGACTAGCGGCGAACACCGGGGAGCTGTTTTTT.

The rearrangement joins TRBV27 to TRBJ2-5; 11 nucleotides agree with TRBD1. The CDR3 runs 15 residues. V shed 2 bases and J 5 bases; nucleotides not matched to a gene: 4. Per germline, CDR1 MNHEY and CDR2 SMNVEV (reference sequence). In nucleotides, the CDR3 is TGTGCCAGCAGTTTAGCCGGGACAGGGGGTGAGACCCAGTACTTC. Encoded protein: CASSLAGTGGETQYF.

The chain employs TRBV12-3 or TRBV12-4 and TRBJ1-1; D gene ambiguous. This CDR3 has 14 residues. Trimming took off 3 bases at V and 0 bases at J, with 8 bases between the two ends. The CDR3 coding sequence is TGTGCCAGCAGTTTGCACGGAATGAACACTGAAGCTTTCTTT. It yields the protein CASSLHGMNTEAFF.

V and J are TRBV3-1 and TRBJ2-2, with D unresolved. This CDR3 contains 12 residues. V dropped 6 bases and J dropped 6 bases, with 8 bases sitting between them. The germline V gene has CDR1 LGHDT and CDR2 YNNKEL (reference sequence). CDR3 sequence: CASRLVPGELFF. Here the CDR3 DNA reads TGTGCCAGCAGGCTGGTCCCCGGGGAGCTGTTTTTT.

This clonotype was found many times. The chain employs TRBV27 and TRBJ2-2; a possible D gene is TRBD1 (6 bases). V was clipped by 10 bases and J by 6 bases, with 15 bases between them. The germline gives CDR1 MNHEY, CDR2 SMNVEV (reference sequence). The CDR3 sequence is 13 residues long. CDR3 loop: CATGYRDPGELFF. The CDR3 DNA sequence: TGTGCCACTGGATACAGGGACCCCGGGGAGCTGTTTTTT.

This clonotype was detected many times. The chain has TRBV6-2 or TRBV6-3 and TRBJ1-2; D is possibly TRBD1 (6 bases). The CDR3 has 14 amino acids. The germline V gene encodes CDR1 MNHEY and CDR2 SVGEGT. V shed 2 bases and J shed 5 bases, with 12 bases lying between them. The DNA of the CDR3 is TGTGCCAGCAGTTACGCCTGGGGGCTGTATGGCTACACCTTC. Its translation: CASSYAWGLYGYTF.

This clonotype has ten or more counts. The rearrangement links TRBV6-5 to TRBJ1-1, with 7 nucleotides matching TRBD1. This CDR3 contains 12 residues. Germline loops: CDR1 MNHEY, CDR2 SVGAGI. J gave up 2 bases and V 10 bases, and 4 bases lay outside the gene matches. CDR3 loop: CATRGPNTEAFF. As DNA, the CDR3 is TGTGCCACTAGGGGGCCAAACACTGAAGCTTTCTTT.

The V call is TRBV13, the J call TRBJ2-7, with TRBD2 matching 10 bases. V lost 4 bases to trimming and J lost 3 bases; unmatched junction nucleotides: 3. This CDR3 contains 14 residues. The germline V gene has CDR1 PRHDT and CDR2 FYEKMQ (reference sequence). The chain's CDR3 is CASSSRTSGYEQYF. The CDR3 DNA follows: TGTGCCAGCAGCTCAAGGACTAGCGGCTACGAGCAGTACTTC.

In regard to this clonotype: The junction does not match germline at one end; this may be a read error. The rearrangement links TRBV9 to TRBJ2-2, with D perhaps TRBD1 or TRBD2 (5 bases each). CDR3 length: 16 amino acids. The germline V gene has CDR1 SGDLS and CDR2 YYNGEE. As DNA, the CDR3 is TGTGCCAGCAGCGTAGGGGCTTACCCGGGGACCGGGGAGCCGTTTTTT. This encodes CASSVGAYPGTGEPFF.

This clonotype was observed many times. The CDR3 region is CASSYGAGYTF. The CDR3 DNA sequence: TGTGCCAGCAGTTACGGGGCCGGCTACACCTTC. The chain is built from TRBV6-5 and TRBJ1-2; D may be TRBD1 (5 bases). The V gene's germline CDR1 is MNHEY and CDR2 SVGAGI. With 2 bases removed from V and 8 bases from J, the gap between germline ends came to 6 bases. This CDR3 comprises 11 residues.

The genes are TRBV4-1 and TRBJ1-1; the match to TRBD1 covers 7 bases. Per the germline V gene, CDR1 is MGHRA and CDR2 is YSYEKL. The CDR3 runs 16 residues. V shed 4 bases and J 4 bases; nucleotides not matched to a gene: 12. The CDR3 sequence is CASSRPGQARGTEAFF. The CDR3 bases are TGCGCCAGCAGCCGGCCAGGACAGGCAAGGGGCACTGAAGCTTTCTTT.

The gene calls are TRBV27 and TRBJ2-5; 7 nucleotides match TRBD2. V lost 6 bases, J lost 5 bases, and 9 bases stayed unmatched. This CDR3 spans 14 amino acids. Germline V CDR1 and CDR2: MNHEY, SMNVEV (reference sequence). CDR3 sequence: CASSAARETETQYF. The CDR3 DNA follows: TGTGCCAGCAGCGCAGCGCGGGAGACGGAGACCCAGTACTTC.

This clonotype was picked up many times. The J gene is TRBJ1-5, the V gene TRBV15; 8 positions match TRBD1. Germline CDR1 and CDR2: LNHNV and YYDKDF (reference sequence). CDR3 size: 15 residues. The V and J ends lost 2 bases and 5 bases, in that order; junction bases with no gene match: 5. The CDR3 nucleotides are TGTGCCACCAGCAGAACACACAGGGGGGATCAGCCCCAGCATTTT. Translated: CATSRTHRGDQPQHF.

The chain carries TRBV12-3 or TRBV12-4 and TRBJ2-2; D unclear. The CDR3 totals 13 residues. Trimming pared 3 bases from V and 5 bases from J, leaving 7 bases between. The CDR3 protein is CASSFHETGELFF. CDR3 sequence (DNA): TGTGCCAGCAGTTTTCATGAAACCGGGGAGCTGTTTTTT.

The sample holds many counts of this clonotype. The chain uses TRBV12-3 or TRBV12-4 and TRBJ1-5, with D uncertain. V was trimmed by 6 bases and J by 8 bases, leaving 14 bases between them. This CDR3 has 13 amino acids. CDR3: CASSLREGEPQHF. The CDR3 nucleotides are TGTGCCAGCAGCCTACGTGAGGGCGAGCCCCAGCATTTT.

CDR3 in amino acids: CASSLLGAMSSYEQYF. CDR3 sequence (DNA): TGTGCCAGCAGCTTACTAGGCGCAATGAGCTCCTACGAGCAGTACTTC. The V call is TRBV11-2, the J call TRBJ2-7; D not certain. The CDR3 has 16 amino acids. V was pared by 2 bases and J by 0 bases, with 14 bases between. The germline V gene has CDR1 SGHAT and CDR2 FQNNGV. Looking up the rest from reference TRBV11-2 and TRBJ2-7 gives the full variable domain: EAGVAQSPRYKIIEKRQSVAFWCNPISGHATLYWYQQILGQGPKLLIQFQNNGVVDDSQLPKDRFSAERLKGVDSTLKIQPAKLEDSAVYLCASSLLGAMSSYEQYFGPGTRLTVT.